The rows below give T cell receptor beta chains drawn from one sample of a study of Ad26.COV2.S vaccination and SARS-CoV-2 variants. Some clones are missing from TCRdb's copy, which holds only in-frame ones; the method was immunoSEQ multiplex PCR. The data contain approximately 300,000 clones, 86% of them seen just once; the ten biggest clones take up approximately 1.9%. The source was peripheral blood, collected in a trial of Ad26.COV2.S vaccine versus placebo. The receptor source for this set is a person aged 18-65 years who received the Ad26.COV2.S COVID-19 vaccine or a placebo. Both conserved end residues are part of each CDR3. The D gene is left open where the match is weak. Clone size is not always given. Where it is, it says once, few, many or a class for expanded clones.

cdr3_nt: TGTGCCAGCAGTGAATCTCAGCCCCAGCATTTT
cdr3_aa: CASSESQPQHF
d_call: NA
clone_size: once
j_call: TRBJ1-5
v_call: TRBV6-1

cdr3_nt: TGTGCCAGCAGCTTCGAGCAGGTTACCTCTGGAAACACCATATATTTT
cdr3_aa: CASSFEQVTSGNTIYF
d_call: NA
clone_size: NA
j_call: TRBJ1-3
v_call: TRBV7-2

cdr3_nt: TGCGCCAGCAGCTTGGCCGGGGCCCATCCCTACAATGAGCAGTTCTTC
cdr3_aa: CASSLAGAHPYNEQFF
d_call: NA
clone_size: NA
j_call: TRBJ2-1
v_call: TRBV5-1

cdr3_nt: TGTGCCAGCAGCCAAGAAAGGGACCAAGAGACCCAGTACTTC
cdr3_aa: CASSQERDQETQYF
d_call: NA
clone_size: NA
j_call: TRBJ2-5
v_call: TRBV3-1/TRBV3-2

cdr3_nt: TGCGCCAGCAGCGTAAAGCACGAAGGTACGCAGTATTTT
cdr3_aa: CASSVKHEGTQYF
d_call: NA
clone_size: NA
j_call: TRBJ2-3
v_call: TRBV5-1

cdr3_nt: TGTGCCAGCTCACCGCCCGGGCGGAATGAGCAGTTCTTC
cdr3_aa: CASSPPGRNEQFF
d_call: NA
clone_size: NA
j_call: TRBJ2-1
v_call: TRBV18

cdr3_nt: TGTGCCAGCAGCTTGAACGGTGGAAGGGCCTACTCCTACGAGCAGTACTTC
cdr3_aa: CASSLNGGRAYSYEQYF
d_call: NA
clone_size: NA
j_call: TRBJ2-7
v_call: TRBV5-4

cdr3_nt: TGTGCCAGCAGCCCGGGACTAGCGGGGGGGCGAACAGATACGCAGTATTTT
cdr3_aa: CASSPGLAGGRTDTQYF
d_call: TRBD2
clone_size: NA
j_call: TRBJ2-3
v_call: TRBV11-3

cdr3_nt: TGTGCCAGCAGCTTCCCAGGGGGCCAAGAGACCCAGTACTTC
cdr3_aa: CASSFPGGQETQYF
d_call: TRBD1
clone_size: NA
j_call: TRBJ2-5
v_call: TRBV5-6

cdr3_nt: TGCGCCAGCAGCCGTGACAGGGAGGAGCAGTACTTC
cdr3_aa: CASSRDREEQYF
d_call: TRBD1
clone_size: NA
j_call: TRBJ2-7
v_call: TRBV4-1

cdr3_nt: TGTGCCAGCTCACCACTATTGACAGCTTATAATGAAAAACTGTTTTTT
cdr3_aa: CASSPLLTAYNEKLFF
d_call: NA
clone_size: NA
j_call: TRBJ1-4
v_call: TRBV18

cdr3_nt: TGTGCCAGCAGCGTAGAAGGGTTTTCTGGAAACACCATATATTTT
cdr3_aa: CASSVEGFSGNTIYF
d_call: NA
clone_size: NA
j_call: TRBJ1-3
v_call: TRBV9

cdr3_nt: TGTGCCAGCAGTGCGGGAGGAGTGAACACTGAAGCTTTCTTT
cdr3_aa: CASSAGGVNTEAFF
d_call: NA
clone_size: few
j_call: TRBJ1-1
v_call: TRBV6-4

cdr3_nt: TGTGCCAGCAGCTTAGAGGGGGCTCCTAATGAAAAACTGTTTTTT
cdr3_aa: CASSLEGAPNEKLFF
d_call: TRBD1
clone_size: NA
j_call: TRBJ1-4
v_call: TRBV7-9

cdr3_nt: TGCGCCAGCAGCTTCGGACAGGAAATCGATGGCTACACCTTC
cdr3_aa: CASSFGQEIDGYTF
d_call: TRBD1
clone_size: NA
j_call: TRBJ1-2
v_call: TRBV5-1

cdr3_nt: TGTGCCAGCAGTTTGAATGCCGTCTCCTATAATTCACCCCTCCACTTT
cdr3_aa: CASSLNAVSYNSPLHF
d_call: NA
clone_size: NA
j_call: TRBJ1-6
v_call: TRBV27